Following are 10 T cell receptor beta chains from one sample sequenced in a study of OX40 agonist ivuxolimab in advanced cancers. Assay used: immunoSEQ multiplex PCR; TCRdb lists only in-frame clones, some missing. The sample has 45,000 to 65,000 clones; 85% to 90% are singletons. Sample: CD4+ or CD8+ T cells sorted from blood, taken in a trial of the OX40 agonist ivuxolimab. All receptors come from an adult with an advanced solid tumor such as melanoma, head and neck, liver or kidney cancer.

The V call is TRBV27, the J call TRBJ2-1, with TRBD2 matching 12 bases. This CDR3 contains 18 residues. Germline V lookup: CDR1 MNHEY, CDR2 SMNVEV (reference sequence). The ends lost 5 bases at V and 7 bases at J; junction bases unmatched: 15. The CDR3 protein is CASSPDKTSGRGMNEQFF. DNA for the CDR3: TGTGCCAGCAGTCCGGACAAGACTAGCGGGAGAGGGATGAATGAGCAGTTCTTC.

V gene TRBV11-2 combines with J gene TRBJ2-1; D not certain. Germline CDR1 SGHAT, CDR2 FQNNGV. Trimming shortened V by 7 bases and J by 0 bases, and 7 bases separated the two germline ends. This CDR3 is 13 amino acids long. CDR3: CASTRFSYNEQFF. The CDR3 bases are TGTGCCAGCACCCGGTTCTCCTACAATGAGCAGTTCTTC.

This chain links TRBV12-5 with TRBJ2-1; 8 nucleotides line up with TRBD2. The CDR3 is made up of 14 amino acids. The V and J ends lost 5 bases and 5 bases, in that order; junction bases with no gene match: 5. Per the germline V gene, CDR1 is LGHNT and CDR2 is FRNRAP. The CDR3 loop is CASGTGLGDNEQFF. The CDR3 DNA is TGTGCTAGTGGTACGGGACTAGGAGACAATGAGCAGTTCTTC.

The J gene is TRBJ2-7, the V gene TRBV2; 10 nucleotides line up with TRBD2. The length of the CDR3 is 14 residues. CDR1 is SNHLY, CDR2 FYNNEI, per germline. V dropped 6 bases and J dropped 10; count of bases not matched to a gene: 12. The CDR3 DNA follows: TGTGCCAGCAGCCAAGCCGGTACTAGCGGGAATCAGTACTTC. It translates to CASSQAGTSGNQYF.

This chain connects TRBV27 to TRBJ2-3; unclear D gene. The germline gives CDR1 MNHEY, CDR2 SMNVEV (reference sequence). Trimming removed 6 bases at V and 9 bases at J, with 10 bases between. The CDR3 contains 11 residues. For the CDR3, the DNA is TGTGCCAGCAGCCTCAGAGGAACGCAGTATTTT. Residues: CASSLRGTQYF.

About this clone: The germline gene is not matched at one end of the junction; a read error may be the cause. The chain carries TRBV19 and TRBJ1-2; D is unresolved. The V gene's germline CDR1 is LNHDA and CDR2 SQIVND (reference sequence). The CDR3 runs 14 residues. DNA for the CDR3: TGTGTCAGTACCCGGCCCCCGGGTCGGAGAGGCTACACCTTC. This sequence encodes CVSTRPPGRRGYTF.

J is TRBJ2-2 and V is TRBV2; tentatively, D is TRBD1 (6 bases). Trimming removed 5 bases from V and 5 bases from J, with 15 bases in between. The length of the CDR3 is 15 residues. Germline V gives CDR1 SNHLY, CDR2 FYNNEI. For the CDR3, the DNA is TGTGCCAGCAGTTCGACAGGTCAGGGAACCGGGGAGCTGTTTTTT. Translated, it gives CASSSTGQGTGELFF.

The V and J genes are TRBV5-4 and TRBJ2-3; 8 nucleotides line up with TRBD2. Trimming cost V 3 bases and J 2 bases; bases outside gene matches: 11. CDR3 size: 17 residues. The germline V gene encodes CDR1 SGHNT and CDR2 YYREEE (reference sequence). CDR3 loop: CASSSGPLAGLTDTQYF. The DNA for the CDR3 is TGTGCCAGCAGCTCGGGCCCCCTAGCGGGCCTCACAGATACGCAGTATTTT. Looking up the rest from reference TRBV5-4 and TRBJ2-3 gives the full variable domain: ETGVTQSPTHLIKTRGQQVTLRCSSQSGHNTVSWYQQALGQGPQFIFQYYREEENGRGNFPPRFSGLQFPNYSSELNVNALELDDSALYLCASSSGPLAGLTDTQYFGPGTRLTVL.

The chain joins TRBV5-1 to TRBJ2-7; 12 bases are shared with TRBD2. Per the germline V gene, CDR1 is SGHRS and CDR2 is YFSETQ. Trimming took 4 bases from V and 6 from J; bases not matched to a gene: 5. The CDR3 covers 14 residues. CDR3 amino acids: CASSVTSGSGEQYF. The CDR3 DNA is TGCGCCAGCAGCGTGACTAGCGGGAGCGGCGAGCAGTACTTC.

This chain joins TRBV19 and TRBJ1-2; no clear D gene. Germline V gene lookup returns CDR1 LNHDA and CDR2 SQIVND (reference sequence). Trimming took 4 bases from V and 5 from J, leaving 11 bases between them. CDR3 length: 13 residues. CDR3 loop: CASSTSRVYGYTF. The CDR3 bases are TGTGCCAGTAGTACATCCCGAGTTTATGGCTACACCTTC. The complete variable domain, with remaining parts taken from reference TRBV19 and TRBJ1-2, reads DGGITQSPKYLFRKEGQNVTLSCEQNLNHDAMYWYRQDPGQGLRLIYYSQIVNDFQKGDIAEGYSVSREKKESFPLTVTSAQKNPTAFYLCASSTSRVYGYTFGSGTRLTVV.